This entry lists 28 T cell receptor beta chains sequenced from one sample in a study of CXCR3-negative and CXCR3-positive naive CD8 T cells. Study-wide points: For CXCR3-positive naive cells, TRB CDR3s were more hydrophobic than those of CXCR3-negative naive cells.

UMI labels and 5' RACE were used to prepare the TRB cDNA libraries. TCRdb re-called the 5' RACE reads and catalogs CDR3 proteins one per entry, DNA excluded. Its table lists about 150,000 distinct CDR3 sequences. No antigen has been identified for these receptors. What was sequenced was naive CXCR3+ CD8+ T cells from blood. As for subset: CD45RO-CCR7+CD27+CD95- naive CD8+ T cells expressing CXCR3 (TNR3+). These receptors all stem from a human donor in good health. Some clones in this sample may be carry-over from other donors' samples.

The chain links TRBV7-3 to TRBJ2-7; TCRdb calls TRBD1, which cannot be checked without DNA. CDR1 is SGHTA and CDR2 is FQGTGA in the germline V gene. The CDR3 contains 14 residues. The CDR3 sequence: CASSLDREHSEQYF.

The CDR3 region is CASSIDGSYEQYF. V usage is TRBV7-8 and J usage is TRBJ2-7. The CDR3 contains 13 residues. Looked up from germline, CDR1 is SGHVS and CDR2 is FQNEAQ.

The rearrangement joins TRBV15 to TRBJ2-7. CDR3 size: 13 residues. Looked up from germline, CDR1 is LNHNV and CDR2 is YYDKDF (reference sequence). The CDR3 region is CATSRESAGEQYF.

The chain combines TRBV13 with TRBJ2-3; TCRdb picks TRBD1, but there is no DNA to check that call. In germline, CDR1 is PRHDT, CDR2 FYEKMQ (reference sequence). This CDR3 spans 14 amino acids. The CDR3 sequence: CASSPRGAADTQYF.

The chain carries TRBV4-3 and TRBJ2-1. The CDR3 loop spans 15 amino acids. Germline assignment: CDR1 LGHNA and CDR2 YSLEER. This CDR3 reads CASSQDLGPYNEQFF.

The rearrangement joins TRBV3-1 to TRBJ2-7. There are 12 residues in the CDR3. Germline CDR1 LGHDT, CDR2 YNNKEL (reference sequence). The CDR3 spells CASSPRLEEQYF.

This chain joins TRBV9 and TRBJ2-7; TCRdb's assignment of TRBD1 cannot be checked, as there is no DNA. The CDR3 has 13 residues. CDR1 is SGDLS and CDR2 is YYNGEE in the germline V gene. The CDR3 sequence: CASSVAPGYEQYF.

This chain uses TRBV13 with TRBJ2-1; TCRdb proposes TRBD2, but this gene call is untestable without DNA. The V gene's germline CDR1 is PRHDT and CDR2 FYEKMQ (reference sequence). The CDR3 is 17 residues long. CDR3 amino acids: CASSPIQLAGGLDEQFF.

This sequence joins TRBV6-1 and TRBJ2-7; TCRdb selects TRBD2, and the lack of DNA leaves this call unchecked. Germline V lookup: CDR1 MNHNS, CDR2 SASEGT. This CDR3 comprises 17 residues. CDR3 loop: CASSESVPSGSSYEQYF.

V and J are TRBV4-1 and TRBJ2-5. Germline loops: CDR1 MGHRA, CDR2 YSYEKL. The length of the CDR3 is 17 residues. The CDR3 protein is CASSPGRRSLGHETQYF.

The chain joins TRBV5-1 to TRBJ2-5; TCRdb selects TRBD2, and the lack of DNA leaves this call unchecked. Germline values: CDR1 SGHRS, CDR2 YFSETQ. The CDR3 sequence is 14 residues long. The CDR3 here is CASSFSSEVETQYF. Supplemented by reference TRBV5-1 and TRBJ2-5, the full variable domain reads KAGVTQTPRYLIKTRGQQVTLSCSPISGHRSVSWYQQTPGQGLQFLFEYFSETQRNKGNFPGRFSGRQFSNSRSEMNVSTLELGDSALYLCASSFSSEVETQYFGPGTRLLVL.

Here the CDR3 reads CASSQWGLDYEQYF. The chain carries TRBV4-1 and TRBJ2-7; the TCRdb D gene call, TRBD2, has no DNA to confirm it. This CDR3 has 14 residues. Germline assignment: CDR1 MGHRA and CDR2 YSYEKL.

The CDR3 is CATALQGTNTGELFF. The chain carries TRBV27 and TRBJ2-2; checking the TCRdb D call of TRBD2 is not possible without DNA. CDR1 and CDR2 from the germline V gene are MNHEY and SMNVEV (reference sequence). This CDR3 comprises 15 residues.

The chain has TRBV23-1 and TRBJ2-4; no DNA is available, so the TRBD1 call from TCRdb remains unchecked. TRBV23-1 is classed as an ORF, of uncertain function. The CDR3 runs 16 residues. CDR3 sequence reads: CASSRRTGAGQNIQYF.

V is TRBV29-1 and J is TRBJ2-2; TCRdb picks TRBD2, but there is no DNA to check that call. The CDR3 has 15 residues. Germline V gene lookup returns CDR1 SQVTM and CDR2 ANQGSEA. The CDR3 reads CSVLGLAGNTGELFF.

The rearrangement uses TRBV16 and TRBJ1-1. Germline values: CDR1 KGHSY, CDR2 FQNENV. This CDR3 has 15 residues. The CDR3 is CASSPRIGEATEAFF.

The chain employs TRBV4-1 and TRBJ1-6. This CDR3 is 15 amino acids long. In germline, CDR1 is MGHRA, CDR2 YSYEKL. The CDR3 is CASSQPMTKKSPLHF.

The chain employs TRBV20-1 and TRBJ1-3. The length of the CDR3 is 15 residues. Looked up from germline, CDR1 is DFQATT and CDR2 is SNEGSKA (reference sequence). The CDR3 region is CSAGGAGSSGNTIYF.

CDR3 loop: CSVGGLGHQAGANVLTF. V is TRBV29-1 and J is TRBJ2-6; TCRdb indicates TRBD1, and absent DNA this call remains unverified. The CDR3 runs 17 residues. CDR1 SQVTM and CDR2 ANQGSEA come from the germline V gene.

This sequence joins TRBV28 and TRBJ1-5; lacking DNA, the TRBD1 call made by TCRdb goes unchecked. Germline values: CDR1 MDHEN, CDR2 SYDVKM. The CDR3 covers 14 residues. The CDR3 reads CASSLGRGLQPQHF.

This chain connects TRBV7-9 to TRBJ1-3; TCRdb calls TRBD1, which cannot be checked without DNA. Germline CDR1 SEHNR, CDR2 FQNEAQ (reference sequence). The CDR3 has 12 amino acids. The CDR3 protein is CASSLGLYTIYF.

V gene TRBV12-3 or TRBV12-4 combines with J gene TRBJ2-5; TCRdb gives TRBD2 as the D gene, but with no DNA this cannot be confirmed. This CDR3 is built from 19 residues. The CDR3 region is CASSSGAGVLSEVQETQYF.

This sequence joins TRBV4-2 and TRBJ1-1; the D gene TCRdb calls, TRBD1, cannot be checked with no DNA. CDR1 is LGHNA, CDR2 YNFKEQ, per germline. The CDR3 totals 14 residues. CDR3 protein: CASSQGQENTEAFF.

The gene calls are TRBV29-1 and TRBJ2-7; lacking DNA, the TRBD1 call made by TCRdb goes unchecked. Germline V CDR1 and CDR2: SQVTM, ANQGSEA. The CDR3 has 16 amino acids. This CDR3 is CSVRGPGRRGPYEQYF.

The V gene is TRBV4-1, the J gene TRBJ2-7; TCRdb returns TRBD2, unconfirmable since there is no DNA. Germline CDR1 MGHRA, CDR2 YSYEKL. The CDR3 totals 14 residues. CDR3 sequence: CASGQGARAYEQYF.

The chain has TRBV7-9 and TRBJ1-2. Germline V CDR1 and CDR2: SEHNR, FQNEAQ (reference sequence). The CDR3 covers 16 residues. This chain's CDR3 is CASSTGSSGPSDGYTF.

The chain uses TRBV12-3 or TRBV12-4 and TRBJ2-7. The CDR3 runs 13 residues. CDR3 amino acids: CASSFGTSYEQYF.

This CDR3 is CSAEQEISYEQYF. The chain couples TRBV20-1 to TRBJ2-7; as DNA is missing, the TRBD1 call by TCRdb cannot be tested. CDR3 size: 13 residues. CDR1 is DFQATT and CDR2 is SNEGSKA in the germline V gene (reference sequence).